This TCR beta chain was recovered during a study of CD4 T cell repertoires in COVID-19. The study, taken as a whole, reports: SARS-CoV and/or HKU1 spike cultures shared between about 6.5 and 27% of SARS-CoV-2 clonotypes. Two or all three memory subsets shared several highly expanded SARS-CoV-2-reactive clonotypes.

This clone was detected only once. What it binds is unknown. V was cut by 4 bases and J by 8 bases, with 17 bases left in between. Germline CDR1 and CDR2: LGHDT and YNNKEL (reference sequence). The CDR3 is 14 residues long. The data were produced by immunoSEQ multiplex PCR, yet TCRdb's version contains in-frame clones alone and is incomplete. The sample includes about 75,000 clones, 83% of them seen just once. No culture step preceded sequencing of the ex vivo isolated memory T cells. J is TRBJ1-2 and V is TRBV3-1 (or the pseudogene TRBV3-2); D might be TRBD1 (6 bases). The clonotype originates from a human donor who had COVID-19. Sequenced here: CD4+ T cells from peripheral blood, sampled after recovery from COVID-19. The chain's CDR3 is CASSPSRGAGGYTF. The CDR3 DNA follows: TGTGCCAGCAGCCCCTCACGGGGGGCAGGGGGCTACACCTTC.